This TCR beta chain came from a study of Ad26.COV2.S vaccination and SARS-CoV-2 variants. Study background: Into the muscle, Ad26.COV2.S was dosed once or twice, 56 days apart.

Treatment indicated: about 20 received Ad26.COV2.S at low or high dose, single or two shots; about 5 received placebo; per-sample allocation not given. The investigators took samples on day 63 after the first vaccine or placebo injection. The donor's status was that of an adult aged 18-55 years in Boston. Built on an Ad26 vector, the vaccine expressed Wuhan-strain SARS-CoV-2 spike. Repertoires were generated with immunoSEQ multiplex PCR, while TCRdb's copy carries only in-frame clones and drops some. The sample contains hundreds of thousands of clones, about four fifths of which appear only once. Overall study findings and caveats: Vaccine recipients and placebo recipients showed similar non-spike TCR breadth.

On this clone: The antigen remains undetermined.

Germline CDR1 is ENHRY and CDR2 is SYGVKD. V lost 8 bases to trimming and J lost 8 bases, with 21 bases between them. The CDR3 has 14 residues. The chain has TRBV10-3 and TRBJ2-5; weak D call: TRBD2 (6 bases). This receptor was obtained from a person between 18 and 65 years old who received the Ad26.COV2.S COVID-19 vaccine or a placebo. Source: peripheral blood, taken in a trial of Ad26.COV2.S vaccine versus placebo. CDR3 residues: CAIYGGGTHLTQYF. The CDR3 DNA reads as TGTGCCATCTATGGTGGGGGGACCCATCTAACCCAGTACTTC.